A single sample is the source of the 27 T cell receptor beta chains below, sequenced in a study of response to subunit inactivated influenza vaccine. TCRdb recomputed calls from the RT-PCR reads with MiXCR, one row per CDR3 protein. The data contain 600,000 to 850,000 distinct CDR3 sequences, 14% of them singletons. The material sequenced was PBMCs from blood, taken approximately 15 days before vaccination. Receptors originate from a man aged 45-65 years who received an inactivated influenza vaccine.

The table lists this clonotype with a few counts. J is TRBJ1-1 and V is TRBV11-3; D is possibly TRBD1 (6 bases). CDR1 and CDR2 from the germline V gene are SGHNT and YENEEA. This CDR3 spans 13 amino acids. Trimming removed 8 bases from V and 4 bases from J, with 14 bases in between. Here the CDR3 reads CASSTPGATEAFF. DNA for the CDR3: TGTGCCAGCTCCACTCCGGGGGCCACTGAAGCTTTCTTT.

The rearrangement links TRBV7-9 to TRBJ2-7, with TRBD2 as a possible D gene (5 bases). The CDR3 is 15 residues long. Between the trimmed V and J ends, which lost 5 bases and 3 bases, there was a span of 17 bases. From germline, CDR1 is SEHNR and CDR2 FQNEAQ (reference sequence). The CDR3 here is CASSPEGRRNYEQYF. The CDR3, as DNA: TGTGCCAGCAGCCCAGAAGGGCGGAGGAACTACGAGCAGTACTTC.

This clonotype appeared a few times. The chain combines TRBV4-2 with TRBJ2-5, with a possible D match to TRBD2 (6 bases). This CDR3 spans 14 amino acids. V lost 3 bases and J 5 bases, leaving 13 bases between the germline ends. In germline, CDR1 is LGHNA, CDR2 YNFKEQ. CDR3 in amino acids: CASSQGGVRETQYF. For the CDR3, the DNA is TGTGCCAGCAGCCAGGGGGGAGTGCGGGAGACCCAGTACTTC.

Only a few counts were recorded for this clonotype. The V gene is TRBV14, the J gene TRBJ1-6; possible D gene TRBD1, 5 bases. V gave up 1 base and J gave up 7 bases, with 8 bases separating them. Germline values: CDR1 SGHDN, CDR2 FVKESK. This CDR3 has 14 amino acids. CDR3 nucleotide sequence: TGTGCCAGCAGCCAAGGGTGGGGGAATTCACCCCTCCACTTT. Protein sequence: CASSQGWGNSPLHF.

This clonotype was seen repeatedly, ten times or more. This chain uses TRBV5-1 with TRBJ2-7, with 7 bases aligning to TRBD2. Trimming cost V 4 bases and J 3 bases; bases outside gene matches: 4. CDR3 size: 13 residues. Germline-derived CDR1 and CDR2 are SGHRS and YFSETQ. The CDR3 nucleotides are TGCGCCAGCAGCACCAGGGAGGGCTACGAGCAGTACTTC. This sequence encodes CASSTREGYEQYF.

This clonotype was seen only a few times. J is TRBJ2-7 and V is TRBV7-2; TRBD1 matches 7 bases. Germline V gene sequence: CDR1 SGHTA, CDR2 FQGNSA. The V and J ends lost 5 bases and 7 bases, in that order; junction bases with no gene match: 11. The CDR3 totals 14 residues. CDR3 loop: CASSPVSGGDEQYF. The CDR3 DNA follows: TGTGCCAGCAGCCCCGTATCAGGGGGTGATGAGCAGTACTTC.

This clonotype has a handful of counts. The rearrangement joins TRBV20-1 to TRBJ2-3; 8 bases agree with TRBD2. Losses at the gene ends were 1 base for V and 2 bases for J; bases not matched to a gene: 2. There are 14 residues in the CDR3. CDR1 is DFQATT, CDR2 SNEGSKA, per germline (reference sequence). The CDR3 reads CSARALAATDTQYF. The DNA for the CDR3 is TGCAGTGCTAGAGCACTAGCGGCCACAGATACGCAGTATTTT.

This clonotype was counted ten times or more. At one boundary the junction diverges from the germline segment, which might be a read error. The chain has TRBV11-2 and TRBJ2-1; 7 bases match TRBD2. The CDR3 spans 16 residues. Germline CDR1 and CDR2: SGHAT and FQNNGV. The CDR3 here is CASNLRSAGLNNEQFF. CDR3 bases: TGTGCCAGCAACTTAAGGTCGGCGGGACTAAACAATGAGCAGTTCTTC.

V gene TRBV25-1 combines with J gene TRBJ1-1; maybe TRBD1 (6 bases). The CDR3 spans 13 residues. Germline assignment: CDR1 MGHDK and CDR2 SYGVNS. V was cut by 6 bases and J by 2 bases, with 10 bases left in between. The CDR3 DNA reads as TGTGCCAGCAGGAGACAGGCTAACACTGAAGCTTTCTTT. Amino acid sequence: CASRRQANTEAFF.

The chain combines TRBV27 with TRBJ2-3; 7 nucleotides align to TRBD2. The V gene's germline CDR1 is MNHEY and CDR2 SMNVEV (reference sequence). The CDR3 covers 14 residues. Trimming removed 5 bases from V and 7 bases from J; junction bases left unmatched: 9. CDR3 region: CASSIGTTINTQYF. The CDR3 DNA reads TGTGCCAGCAGTATCGGGACTACAATAAATACGCAGTATTTT.

This clonotype was detected a few times. The chain is built from TRBV5-1 and TRBJ2-5; the D is unclear. The V end lost 2 bases, the J end lost 5 bases, and 13 bases lay between the germline ends. The CDR3 contains 14 residues. Germline V CDR1 and CDR2: SGHRS, YFSETQ. The CDR3 is CASSFGRRWETQYF. DNA of the CDR3: TGCGCCAGCAGCTTTGGGCGAAGGTGGGAGACCCAGTACTTC.

This clonotype was recorded at least ten times. The V gene is TRBV28, the J gene TRBJ2-6, with TRBD1 identical over 8 bases. Germline assignment: CDR1 MDHEN and CDR2 SYDVKM. V shed 7 bases and J 4 bases; nucleotides not matched to a gene: 6. The CDR3 contains 15 residues. In DNA, the CDR3 is TGTGCCAGCACCACAGGGGGTTCGGGGGCCAACGTCCTGACTTTC. It codes for CASTTGGSGANVLTF.

The J gene is TRBJ2-7, the V gene TRBV2, with 7 bases aligning to TRBD2. Germline values: CDR1 SNHLY, CDR2 FYNNEI. J was trimmed by 5 bases and V by 5 bases; bases with no gene match: 6. This CDR3 spans 13 amino acids. The CDR3 nucleotides are TGTGCCAGCAGTCCCACTAGCGACCACGAGCAGTACTTC. Its protein is CASSPTSDHEQYF. Filled out from reference TRBV2 and TRBJ2-7, the complete variable domain reads EPEVTQTPSHQVTQMGQEVILRCVPISNHLYFYWYRQILGQKVEFLVSFYNNEISEKSEIFDDQFSVERPDGSNFTLKIRSTKLEDSAMYFCASSPTSDHEQYFGPGTRLTVT.

V and J are TRBV20-1 and TRBJ2-6; D unresolved. There are 12 residues in the CDR3. CDR1 DFQATT and CDR2 SNEGSKA come from the germline V gene (reference sequence). V was trimmed by 6 bases and J by 4 bases, leaving 7 bases between them. Here the CDR3 reads CSAAAGANVLTF. In DNA form, the CDR3 reads TGCAGTGCCGCGGCAGGGGCCAACGTCCTGACTTTC.

This clonotype showed up just a few times. The CDR3 DNA follows: TGCGCCAGCAGCATACGGCTAGCGGGGACGACCGATACGCAGTATTTT. Its translation is CASSIRLAGTTDTQYF. The rearrangement links TRBV5-1 to TRBJ2-3; 9 bases agree with TRBD2. Losses at the gene ends were 4 bases for V and 6 bases for J; bases not matched to a gene: 12. The germline V gene has CDR1 SGHRS and CDR2 YFSETQ. The CDR3 is 16 amino acids.

As for this clonotype: The junction and the germline gene differ at one end; a read error may be behind it. This chain connects TRBV11-2 to TRBJ2-3, with D possibly TRBD2 on 6 matching bases. The length of the CDR3 is 15 residues. The V gene's germline CDR1 is SGHAT and CDR2 FQNNGV. The CDR3 bases are TGTGCCAGCACTCGGATGCGGGATAACACAGTTACGCAGTATTTT. This translates into CASTRMRDNTVTQYF.

As regards this clonotype: This likely comes from a read error, as the CDR3 has no conserved phenylalanine or tryptophan at its end. The DNA is left out, because the CDR3 cannot be placed on it with certainty; the CDR3 is given as TCRdb lists it. CDR3 protein: CSARAMGPG. The V gene is TRBV20-1, the J gene TRBJ1-4. Termini included, the CDR3 measures 9 amino acids. Germline assignment: CDR1 DFQATT and CDR2 SNEGSKA (reference sequence).

This clonotype was observed a handful of times. V gene TRBV18 combines with J gene TRBJ2-2; tentative D call: TRBD2 (6 bases). The germline V gene has CDR1 KGHSH and CDR2 LQKENI. The CDR3 totals 16 residues. Trimming shortened V by 2 bases and J by 6 bases, and 16 bases separated the two germline ends. In nucleotides, the CDR3 is TGTGCCAGCTCACCAGTGGTAGCGGAGGTGCCCGGGGAGCTGTTTTTT. Its protein product is CASSPVVAEVPGELFF.

V usage is TRBV3-1 and J usage is TRBJ2-3; 8 bases align to TRBD2. The CDR3 totals 16 residues. V trimming: 0 bases; J trimming: 4 bases; junction bases outside the gene matches: 6. The germline V gene encodes CDR1 LGHDT and CDR2 YNNKEL (reference sequence). CDR3 in amino acids: CASSQDLSGGSDTQYF. CDR3 nucleotides: TGTGCCAGCAGCCAAGATCTAAGCGGGGGTTCAGATACGCAGTATTTT.

This clonotype has only a few counts. In this CDR3 the conserved last residue, phenylalanine or tryptophan, is missing, so a read error is likely. The rearrangement links TRBV7-2 to TRBJ1-1; D is ambiguous. V shed 5 bases and J shed 0 bases, with 4 bases lying between them. The CDR3 has 12 amino acids. Germline CDR1 SGHTA, CDR2 FQGNSA. The CDR3 loop is CASSIMNTEAFL. DNA of the CDR3: TGTGCCAGCAGCATCATGAACACTGAAGCTTTCCTT.

This clonotype came up many times. The chain couples TRBV20-1 to TRBJ2-2, with 9 bases that match TRBD2. Losses at the gene ends were 0 bases for V and 7 bases for J; bases not matched to a gene: 3. Germline values: CDR1 DFQATT, CDR2 SNEGSKA (reference sequence). The CDR3 consists of 14 residues. The CDR3 region has the DNA TGCAGTGCTAGAGACCCAGCGGGAGGCGGGGAGCTGTTTTTT. This encodes CSARDPAGGGELFF.

V is TRBV19 and J is TRBJ2-5; 9 nucleotides agree with TRBD1. The CDR3 extends over 15 amino acids. Germline trimming cut 9 bases from V and 3 bases from J; bases unmatched to any gene: 11. Germline assignment: CDR1 LNHDA and CDR2 SQIVND (reference sequence). The CDR3 DNA sequence: TGTGCCAGCAAAACGGTCCGGGACAGGGAAGAGACCCAGTACTTC. It specifies CASKTVRDREETQYF.

This CDR3 is CASSSSEVLNYGYTF. Written as DNA, the CDR3 is TGTGCCAGCAGCAGCTCGGAGGTCCTAAACTATGGCTACACCTTC. The J gene is TRBJ1-2, the V gene TRBV7-9; D remains ambiguous. CDR1 is SEHNR and CDR2 is FQNEAQ in the germline V gene (reference sequence). The CDR3 has 15 residues. V was shortened by 5 bases and J by 2 bases, with 15 bases between the two germline ends.

The table lists this clonotype with many counts. The chain employs TRBV5-4 and TRBJ1-3; TRBD1 might be the D (6 bases). The germline V gene encodes CDR1 SGHNT and CDR2 YYREEE (reference sequence). This CDR3 is 14 amino acids long. The V end was cut by 2 bases, the J end by 4 bases, with 10 bases between. The CDR3: CASSFGGLGNTIYF. The DNA of the CDR3 is TGTGCCAGCAGCTTCGGGGGGCTCGGAAACACCATATATTTT.

This clonotype was seen many times. The gene calls are TRBV5-8 and TRBJ2-7, with TRBD2 as a possible D gene (5 bases). V dropped 0 bases and J dropped 2 bases, with 12 bases sitting between them. This CDR3 has 15 residues. Germline CDR1 reads SGHTS; CDR2 reads YDEGEE. CDR3 residues: CASSLGRSATYEQYF. The DNA of the CDR3 is TGTGCCAGCAGCTTGGGGAGGTCAGCCACCTACGAGCAGTACTTC.

This clonotype showed up just a few times. The chain carries TRBV4-3 and TRBJ2-4; the D gene could be TRBD1 or TRBD2 (5 bases each). This CDR3 contains 14 residues. Germline values: CDR1 LGHNA, CDR2 YSLEER. Trimming removed 3 bases at V and 7 bases at J, with 13 bases between. CDR3 DNA sequence: TGCGCCAGCAGCCAGAGAGACGGGGCGAACATTCAGTACTTC. Residues: CASSQRDGANIQYF.

This clonotype was counted between two and nine times. V is TRBV20-1 and J is TRBJ2-5, with no clear D. Trimming left V 4 bases short and J 5 bases short, with 14 bases between. The CDR3 contains 13 residues. CDR1 and CDR2 (germline): DFQATT, SNEGSKA (reference sequence). This CDR3 is CSATPLGLETQYF. The CDR3 DNA sequence: TGCAGTGCTACTCCTCTTGGGTTGGAGACCCAGTACTTC.